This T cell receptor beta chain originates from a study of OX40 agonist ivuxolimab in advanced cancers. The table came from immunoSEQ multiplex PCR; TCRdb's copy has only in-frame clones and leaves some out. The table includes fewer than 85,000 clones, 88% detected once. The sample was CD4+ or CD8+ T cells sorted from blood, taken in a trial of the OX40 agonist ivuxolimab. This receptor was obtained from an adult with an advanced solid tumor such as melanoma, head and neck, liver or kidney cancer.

The CDR3 DNA sequence: TGTGCCAGCAGTAATGAGTTTAATTCACCCCTCCACTTT. It translates to CASSNEFNSPLHF. The chain is built from TRBV2 and TRBJ1-6; D is ambiguous. CDR3 length: 13 residues. The ends were cut back, 5 bases at V and 6 bases at J, with 8 bases in the middle. CDR1 SNHLY and CDR2 FYNNEI come from the germline V gene.